This T cell receptor beta chain was sequenced for a study of shared clonotypes between healthy human individuals. Study-wide background: The study drew on two women and a few men aged 18 to 49 as donors. Overall study findings and caveats: Shared clonotypes across all four donors exceeded non-shared ones in generation probability. Relative to memory subsets, naive subsets generally showed larger estimated richness.

Data came from immunoSEQ multiplex PCR; TCRdb stores just in-frame clones and leaves some out. The sample consists of millions of clones, roughly 94% of them appearing once. Germline assignment: CDR1 SGHNT and CDR2 YYREEE (reference sequence). The CDR3 is 14 residues long. The V end was cut by 4 bases, the J end by 0 bases, with 7 bases between. About this clone: The antigen remains undetermined.

Sequencing input: naive CD4+ T cells sorted from blood. Sample subset: CD45RA+ positively selected. This rearrangement joins TRBV5-4 to TRBJ1-4; the D gene is possibly TRBD1 (5 bases). This TCR derives from a young man in good health. The CDR3 sequence is CASSRGATNEKLFF. For the CDR3, the DNA is TGTGCCAGCAGCAGGGGAGCAACTAATGAAAAACTGTTTTTT.